This entry features one T cell receptor beta chain sequence. The data originate from a study of T cell repertoires in cytomegalovirus infection. CDR3 size: 15 residues. Germline CDR1 and CDR2: MNHEY and SVGEGT. Trimming removed 1 base from V and 4 bases from J; junction bases left unmatched: 2. Each CDR3 protein gets one entry after TCRdb re-called the reads with MiXCR. Among 740,000 or so distinct CDR3 sequences listed, 35% to 45% were seen once. This clonotype originated in a human donor in good health (CMV status not recorded). Some clones in this sample may be carry-over from other donors' samples. Input material: PBMCs. This sequence joins TRBV6-2 or TRBV6-3 and TRBJ1-5; TRBD1 aligns across 9 bases. For the CDR3, the DNA is TGTGCCAGCAGTTACTTACAGGGGGCAAATCAGCCCCAGCATTTT. Its protein is CASSYLQGANQPQHF.